The present T cell receptor beta chain was sequenced within a study of human T cells and chemical hapten exposure. Study information: Patch tests put 0.01% DPC on the upper back, read at 6 days. Study results and limitations: Large CDR3 similarity clusters arose significantly more often from expanded TCRs than from controls.

The table lists this clonotype with many counts. Its antigen is unknown. Time point of the sample: pre-sensitization, week 0. Treatment indicated: therapeutic diphenylcyclopropenone sensitization with weekly scalp DPC. Sequencing started from total RNA isolated from unfractionated whole blood. This CDR3 spans 14 amino acids. Per germline, CDR1 MDHEN and CDR2 SYDVKM. The germline V and J ends were trimmed by 6 bases and 3 bases, with 15 bases remaining between them. Study processing details: Samples ranged from roughly 20,000 to 750,000 TCRs, with a median of approximately 91,000. MiXCR, run by TCRdb on the RACE reads, gives a single entry per CDR3 protein. TCRdb, not the authors, supplied the V and J calls. The sample has approximately 52,000 distinct CDR3 sequences, 8.5% to 10% seen once.

This chain links TRBV28 with TRBJ2-7; D perhaps matches TRBD1 (6 bases). The sample was whole blood, taken in connection with sensitization to the hapten diphenylcyclopropenone (DPC). This TCR came from a woman in her 30s with alopecia areata. Some clones in this sample may be carry-over from other donors' samples. The CDR3 coding sequence is TGTGCCAGCAGGGCAAGAGAGACAGGCTACGAGCAGTACTTC. It codes for CASRARETGYEQYF.